This is a list of T cell receptor beta chains from one sample in a study of CD8+ T cells in alopecia areata. Method: immunoSEQ multiplex PCR; TCRdb's copy keeps in-frame clones and lacks some. The sample yields fewer than 100,000 clones, 70% to 85% seen once. This specimen consisted of CD8+ T cells sorted from blood, obtained at approximately week 42, from a patient treated with tofacitinib. These receptors were collected from a human donor with alopecia areata. The CDR3 runs from the conserved cysteine through the conserved F or W. The D gene is left open where the match is weak. Some rows mark clone size as missing; the rest say once, few, many or name a class of expanded clone.

V gene,D gene,J gene,clone size,CDR3 length,CDR3 DNA,CDR3 protein
TRBV13,.,TRBJ1-1,.,15,TGTGCCAGCAGCGCCCTAGGGGCAATGAACACTGAAGCTTTCTTT,CASSALGAMNTEAFF
TRBV19,.,TRBJ2-2,.,20,TGTGCCAGTAGTATAAGGTGGAGTGACAGGATCACCACGAACACCGGGGAGCTGTTTTTT,CASSIRWSDRITTNTGELFF
TRBV29-1,TRBD1,TRBJ2-7,.,12,TGCAGCGCCGTGACAGGGGGCGACGAGCAGTACTTC,CSAVTGGDEQYF
TRBV11-2,.,TRBJ1-4,.,16,TGTGCCAGCAGCCCCGAACCGACAGGCTGGAATGAAAAACTGTTTTTT,CASSPEPTGWNEKLFF
TRBV19,.,TRBJ1-5,.,13,TGTGCCAGTAGTCCACAGGGTTATCAGCCCCAGCATTTT,CASSPQGYQPQHF
TRBV4-3,TRBD1,TRBJ1-1,.,14,TGCGCCAGCAGCCAGGGGACAGTGAACACTGAAGCTTTCTTT,CASSQGTVNTEAFF
TRBV27,.,TRBJ1-2,.,13,TGTGCCAGCAGTTCGTCGTGGGACTATGGCTACACCTTC,CASSSSWDYGYTF
TRBV11-2,.,TRBJ1-5,.,13,TGTGCCAGCAGCTTAGGTAGCAATCAGCCCCAGCATTTT,CASSLGSNQPQHF
TRBV7-9,.,TRBJ2-2,.,12,TGTGCCAGCAGCGCAGGGCCCGGGGAGCTGTTTTTT,CASSAGPGELFF
TRBV7-2,.,TRBJ2-5,.,15,TGTGCCAGCAGCCTGCCGGGGGCCGGCCAAGAGACCCAGTACTTC,CASSLPGAGQETQYF
TRBV2,.,TRBJ1-1,.,13,TGTGCCAGCAGCCCCAGTCCTCACACTGAAGCTTTCTTT,CASSPSPHTEAFF
TRBV7-8,.,TRBJ2-7,.,13,TGTGCCAGCAGCCCCGGACTGAACTACGAGCAGTACTTC,CASSPGLNYEQYF
TRBV6-4,.,TRBJ1-2,.,11,TGTGCCAGCAGCTCGGGACGCGGCTACACCTTC,CASSSGRGYTF
TRBV5-1,.,TRBJ1-6,.,17,TGCGCCAGCAGCTCGGTCGGACCTCGGGGGGCTAATTCACCCCTCCACTTT,CASSSVGPRGANSPLHF
TRBV30,TRBD1,TRBJ2-2,.,14,TGTGCCTGGACCGCGACAGGGGGGACCGGGGAGCTGTTTTTT,CAWTATGGTGELFF
TRBV27,.,TRBJ2-7,.,13,TGTGCCAGCAGTTTAGGGACCTTGGGAGAGCAGTACTTC,CASSLGTLGEQYF
TRBV7-8,TRBD2,TRBJ2-1,.,15,TGTGCCAGCAGCTTAGTTCGGGGGGGCCCCAATGAGCAGTTCTTC,CASSLVRGGPNEQFF
TRBV5-6,.,TRBJ2-1,.,16,TGTGCCAGCAGCCCCCCGGGGGAATCGGGGTCAAATGAGCAGTTCTTC,CASSPPGESGSNEQFF
TRBV9,.,TRBJ2-3,.,14,TGTGCCAGCAGCCCGAGGACCAGCACAGATACGCAGTATTTT,CASSPRTSTDTQYF
TRBV19,.,TRBJ2-7,few,14,TGTGCCAGTAGTCCACGGGACGGGCCCTACGAGCAGTACTTC,CASSPRDGPYEQYF
TRBV5-1,TRBD2,TRBJ2-1,.,14,TGCGCCAGCAGCTTCGGGCGGGGGAAGTATGAGCAGTTCTTC,CASSFGRGKYEQFF
TRBV7-2,.,TRBJ1-5,.,15,TGTGCCAGCACCTTGGTGGATTATAGCAATCAGCCCCAGCATTTT,CASTLVDYSNQPQHF
TRBV7-9,.,TRBJ1-1,.,14,TGTGCCAGCAGCTTATCCTGGGGGAACACTGAAGCTTTCTTT,CASSLSWGNTEAFF
TRBV10-3,TRBD2,TRBJ2-1,few,14,TGTGCCATCAGCAGCGGGGCCGCCATATGGGAGCAGTTCTTC,CAISSGAAIWEQFF
TRBV7-2,.,TRBJ1-5,few,17,TGTGCCAGCAGCTTGGAAGGAGGTCAGGGTGCAAGACAGCCCCAGCATTTT,CASSLEGGQGARQPQHF
TRBV5-1,TRBD1,TRBJ2-7,.,15,TGCGCCAGCAGCTTGGAAGGGACAGGGGTCTACGAGCAGTACTTC,CASSLEGTGVYEQYF
TRBV19,.,TRBJ1-2,.,14,TGTGCCAGTAGTGTACAGGGAGCTAACTATGGCTACACCTTC,CASSVQGANYGYTF
TRBV29-1,TRBD1,TRBJ2-3,.,13,TGCAGCGGCTGGACAGGGGGCGCGGATACGCAGTATTTT,CSGWTGGADTQYF
TRBV19,TRBD1,TRBJ2-3,.,16,TGTGCCAGTAAACCCTCCGGGACAGGGGCCCCAGATACGCAGTATTTT,CASKPSGTGAPDTQYF
TRBV5-6,.,TRBJ2-1,.,12,TGTGCCAGCAGCGAGTACTACAATGAGCAGTTCTTC,CASSEYYNEQFF
TRBV30,.,TRBJ1-1,.,12,TGTGCTTTGGGCAGGATGAACACTGAAGCTTTCTTT,CALGRMNTEAFF
TRBV5-1,.,TRBJ2-1,.,11,TGCGCCAGCAGCCCCGGGACACTTTGGTTCTTC,CASSPGTLWFF
TRBV4-3,.,TRBJ2-1,.,15,TGCGCCAGCAGCCAGTCGGACAGGGACTATAATGAGCAGTTCTTC,CASSQSDRDYNEQFF
TRBV5-1,.,TRBJ2-5,.,15,TGCGCCAGCAGCTGGGACTACAGGGGAACAGAGACCCAGTACTTC,CASSWDYRGTETQYF
TRBV21-1,.,TRBJ1-2,few,17,TGTGCCAGCAGCAAAGTAGGGGGACTGGTGTCTAACTATGGCTACACCTTC,CASSKVGGLVSNYGYTF
TRBV4-3,.,TRBJ1-2,.,13,TGCGCCAGCAGCCAAGGGAACACGGGCGGCTACACCTTC,CASSQGNTGGYTF
TRBV19,.,TRBJ2-2,.,13,TGTGCCAGTACCAACCGTCGATACGGGGAGCTGTTTTTT,CASTNRRYGELFF
TRBV27,.,TRBJ2-3,.,14,TGTGCCAGCAGTTCGGGCCTCGGCACAGATACGCAGTATTTT,CASSSGLGTDTQYF
TRBV7-9,TRBD1,TRBJ1-1,.,16,TGTGCCAGCAGCCACCCGCGACAGGGCTCGAACACTGAAGCTTTCTTT,CASSHPRQGSNTEAFF
TRBV7-2,.,TRBJ2-6,medium-sized,16,TGCGCCAGCAGCCAAGATGGGAGCTCTGGGGCCAACGTCCTGACTTTC,CASSQDGSSGANVLTF
TRBV7-3,.,TRBJ2-3,.,14,TGTGCCAGCAGCTCCTCCGGGAGCACAGATACGCAGTATTTT,CASSSSGSTDTQYF